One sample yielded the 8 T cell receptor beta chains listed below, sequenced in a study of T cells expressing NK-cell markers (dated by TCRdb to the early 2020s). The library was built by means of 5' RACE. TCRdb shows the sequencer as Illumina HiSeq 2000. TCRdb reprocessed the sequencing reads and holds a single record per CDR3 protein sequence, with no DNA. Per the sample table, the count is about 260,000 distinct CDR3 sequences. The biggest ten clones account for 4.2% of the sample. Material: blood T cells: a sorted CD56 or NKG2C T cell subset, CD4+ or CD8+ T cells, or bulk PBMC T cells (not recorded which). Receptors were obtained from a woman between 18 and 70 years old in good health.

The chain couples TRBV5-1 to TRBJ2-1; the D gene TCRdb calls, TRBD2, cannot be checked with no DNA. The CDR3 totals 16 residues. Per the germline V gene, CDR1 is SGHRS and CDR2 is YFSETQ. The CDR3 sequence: CASSPLGRDSYNEQFF.

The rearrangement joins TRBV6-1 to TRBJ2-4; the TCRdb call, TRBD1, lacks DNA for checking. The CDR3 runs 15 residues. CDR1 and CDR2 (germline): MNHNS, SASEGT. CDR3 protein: CASSPPGSAQNIQYF.

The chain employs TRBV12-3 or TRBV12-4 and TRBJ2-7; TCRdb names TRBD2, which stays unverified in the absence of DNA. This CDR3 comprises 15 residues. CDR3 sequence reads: CASSLLAGLTYEQYF.

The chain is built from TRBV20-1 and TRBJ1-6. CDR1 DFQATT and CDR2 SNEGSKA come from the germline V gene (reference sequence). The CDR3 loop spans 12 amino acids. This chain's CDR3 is CSAGRANSPLHF.

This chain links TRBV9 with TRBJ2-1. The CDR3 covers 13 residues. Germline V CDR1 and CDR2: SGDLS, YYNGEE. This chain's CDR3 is CASSVGPLHEQFF.

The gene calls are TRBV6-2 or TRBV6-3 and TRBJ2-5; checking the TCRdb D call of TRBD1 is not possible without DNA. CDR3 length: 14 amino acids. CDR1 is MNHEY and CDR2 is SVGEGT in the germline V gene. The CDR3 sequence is CASRAPGQVETQYF.

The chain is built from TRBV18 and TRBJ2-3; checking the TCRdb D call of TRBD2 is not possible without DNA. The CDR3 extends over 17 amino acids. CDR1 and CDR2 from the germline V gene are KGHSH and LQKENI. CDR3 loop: CASSPSGLAGGKDTQYF.

The CDR3 sequence: CASSIDNGSQAFF. The gene calls are TRBV19 and TRBJ1-1. The CDR3 length is 13 residues. Germline V lookup: CDR1 LNHDA, CDR2 SQIVND (reference sequence). Full variable domain (rest looked up from reference TRBV19 and TRBJ1-1): DGGITQSPKYLFRKEGQNVTLSCEQNLNHDAMYWYRQDPGQGLRLIYYSQIVNDFQKGDIAEGYSVSREKKESFPLTVTSAQKNPTAFYLCASSIDNGSQAFFGQGTRLTVV.